This T cell receptor beta chain came from a study of CD8 T cells in Susac syndrome. Study overall: At blood draw, Susac syndrome patients were therapy-naive, on corticosteroids, or on intravenous immunoglobulin alone.

Worth noting for this clonotype: Its specificity is not known.

Per the germline V gene, CDR1 is MDHEN and CDR2 is SYDVKM. V was clipped by 10 bases and J by 4 bases; unmatched bases: 3. This CDR3 comprises 11 residues. Reverse transcription used 0.5 to 1 ug RNA and random hexamers. TCRdb passed the immunoSEQ multiplex PCR reads through MiXCR, listing each CDR3 protein once. Altogether 70,000 to 100,000 distinct CDR3 sequences are present, 90% to 97% being singletons, with the ten largest covering around 0.43%. Sequencing of TCR beta, carried out with a high-throughput approach, was applied to CD8+ and CD4+ T cells from the blood. Study results and limitations: It was acknowledged by the study that relatively few individuals were included in its TCR sequencing and HLA analysis.

The receptor's source is a human donor with Susac syndrome. V and J are TRBV28 and TRBJ2-7; 8 bases align to TRBD2. Sequenced: CD8+ T cells from PBMCs. Here the CDR3 reads CATGTSYEQYF. CDR3 DNA sequence: TGTGCCACCGGGACTAGTTACGAGCAGTACTTC.